Below, 21 T cell receptor beta chains from the same sample are listed, as sequenced in a study of somatic mutations in cytotoxic T cells in rheumatoid arthritis. Clones were sequenced by immunoSEQ multiplex PCR, and TCRdb holds only the in-frame ones, with some missing. The data hold approximately 11,000 clones, with 55% to 75% observed a single time. Sequenced sample: CD8+ T cells sorted from blood. The receptors here all came from an adult with rheumatoid arthritis.

A few counts support this clone. The chain couples TRBV7-3 to TRBJ2-1; weak D call: TRBD1 (5 bases). The V gene's germline CDR1 is SGHTA and CDR2 FQGTGA. Trimming removed 6 bases at V and 7 bases at J, with 10 bases between. The CDR3 totals 12 residues. The CDR3 reads CASSFQGNEQFF. CDR3 in DNA: TGTGCCAGCAGTTTTCAGGGAAATGAGCAGTTCTTC.

The chain uses TRBV11-2 and TRBJ1-1; D is perhaps TRBD1 (5 bases). The CDR3 consists of 12 residues. V lost 5 bases to trimming and J lost 6 bases, with 10 bases between them. Germline V lookup: CDR1 SGHAT, CDR2 FQNNGV. This chain's CDR3 is CASSPAGAEAFF. The CDR3 nucleotides read TGTGCCAGCAGCCCAGCGGGGGCTGAAGCTTTCTTT.

This clone was detected only once. The chain combines TRBV6-6 with TRBJ1-5, with D tentatively TRBD1 (5 bases). Germline CDR1 MNHNY, CDR2 SVGAGI (reference sequence). The CDR3 is made up of 15 amino acids. V was trimmed by 6 bases and J by 1 base, leaving 13 bases between them. CDR3 bases: TGTGCCAGCAGGTCGCAGGGCGTGAGCAATCAGCCCCAGCATTTT. It codes for CASRSQGVSNQPQHF.

This chain joins TRBV5-6 and TRBJ1-3; D unresolved. Per the germline V gene, CDR1 is SGHDT and CDR2 is YYEEEE. CDR3 length: 14 residues. Trimming removed 0 bases at V and 4 bases at J, with 8 bases between. CDR3 in amino acids: CASSLGSGGNTIYF. The DNA for the CDR3 is TGTGCCAGCAGCTTGGGGAGTGGAGGAAACACCATATATTTT.

This chain joins TRBV5-1 and TRBJ2-7; 8 nucleotides agree with TRBD1. The ends lost 6 bases at V and 2 bases at J; junction bases unmatched: 7. CDR3 length: 14 residues. Germline CDR1 reads SGHRS; CDR2 reads YFSETQ. The CDR3 bases are TGCGCCAGCATGGACAGGGCCAGAACCTACGAGCAGTACTTC. Translated: CASMDRARTYEQYF.

This chain connects TRBV11-2 to TRBJ2-5; D possibly uses TRBD1 or TRBD2 (6 bases each). The CDR3 consists of 13 residues. With 3 bases removed from V and 5 bases from J, the gap between germline ends came to 10 bases. Germline-derived CDR1 and CDR2 are SGHAT and FQNNGV. Here the CDR3 DNA reads TGTGCCAGCAGCTTGGGGGGCGCGGAGACCCAGTACTTC. This gives the protein CASSLGGAETQYF.

The chain joins TRBV4-3 to TRBJ2-6, with D perhaps matching TRBD1 (5 bases). The CDR3 spans 19 residues. V lost 1 base, J lost 1 base, and 17 bases lay in between. The germline gives CDR1 LGHNA, CDR2 YSLEER. The CDR3: CASSQGAAQGPSGANVLTF. The CDR3 DNA follows: TGCGCCAGCAGCCAAGGGGCCGCCCAGGGTCCGTCTGGGGCCAACGTCCTGACTTTC.

The rearrangement joins TRBV7-9 to TRBJ2-1, with D possibly being TRBD1 or TRBD2 (6 bases each). CDR1 SEHNR and CDR2 FQNEAQ come from the germline V gene (reference sequence). This CDR3 is 12 amino acids long. V was shortened by 8 bases and J by 3 bases, with 8 bases between the two germline ends. The CDR3 region is CASGGLYNEQFF. CDR3 in DNA: TGTGCCAGCGGGGGGCTCTACAATGAGCAGTTCTTC.

This sequence joins TRBV28 and TRBJ1-2; no reliable D call. V was pared by 6 bases and J by 7 bases, with 18 bases between. The CDR3 runs 14 residues. CDR1 is MDHEN, CDR2 SYDVKM, per germline. As DNA, the CDR3 is TGTGCCAGCAGGATTTGGGCACCATCTTTTGGCTACACCTTC. It encodes CASRIWAPSFGYTF.

This clone was seen only a few times. With only one base between it and a far larger clone, this is likely a read error. The J gene is TRBJ1-1, the V gene TRBV4-2, with a weak D call TRBD1 (5 bases). The CDR3 is made up of 15 amino acids. Trimming shortened V by 5 bases and J by 4 bases, and 17 bases separated the two germline ends. Germline V lookup: CDR1 LGHNA, CDR2 YNFKEQ. CDR3 DNA sequence: TGTGCCAGCAGCGGGGAGGGGTCCCTGGGCACTGAAGCTTTCTTT. Encoded protein: CASSGEGSLGTEAFF.

This clone was found once. V is TRBV5-1 and J is TRBJ1-1; possibly TRBD1 for D (5 bases). V was cut by 0 bases and J by 1 base, with 25 bases left in between. CDR3 size: 20 residues. Germline CDR1 SGHRS, CDR2 YFSETQ. Here the CDR3 DNA reads TGCGCCAGCAGCTTGGATCCTACAGGTCGTTCTATCTCAAGGAACACTGAAGCTTTCTTT. Residues: CASSLDPTGRSISRNTEAFF. Filled out from reference TRBV5-1 and TRBJ1-1, the complete variable domain reads KAGVTQTPRYLIKTRGQQVTLSCSPISGHRSVSWYQQTPGQGLQFLFEYFSETQRNKGNFPGRFSGRQFSNSRSEMNVSTLELGDSALYLCASSLDPTGRSISRNTEAFFGQGTRLTVV.

The chain couples TRBV5-5 to TRBJ2-7; D remains unclear. The CDR3 has 12 residues. Germline CDR1 is SGHKS and CDR2 is YYEKEE (reference sequence). V lost 4 bases to trimming and J lost 7 bases, with 12 bases between them. CDR3 residues: CASSGENTEQYF. The DNA of the CDR3 is TGTGCCAGCAGCGGGGAAAACACGGAGCAGTACTTC. The variable domain in full, with the rest retrieved from reference TRBV5-5 and TRBJ2-7, is DAGVTQSPTHLIKTRGQQVTLRCSPISGHKSVSWYQQVLGQGPQFIFQYYEKEERGRGNFPDRFSARQFPNYSSELNVNALLLGDSALYLCASSGENTEQYFGPGTRLTVT.

The gene calls are TRBV19 and TRBJ2-7; D unclear. This CDR3 region has 12 residues. Per the germline V gene, CDR1 is LNHDA and CDR2 is SQIVND (reference sequence). The V gene lost 1 base and the J gene lost 3 bases, with 4 bases spanning the gap. CDR3 bases: TGTGCCAGTAGTATAGGGGGCTACGAGCAGTACTTC. Its protein is CASSIGGYEQYF.

The sample holds a few counts of this clone. V usage is TRBV5-5 and J usage is TRBJ2-7; tentatively, D is TRBD2 (5 bases). Germline values: CDR1 SGHKS, CDR2 YYEKEE (reference sequence). The CDR3 has 14 amino acids. With 5 bases removed from V and 2 bases from J, the gap between germline ends came to 14 bases. The CDR3 DNA reads TGTGCCAGCAGGGACTTGGCAGGACCCTACGAGCAGTACTTC. Translated: CASRDLAGPYEQYF.

The chain joins TRBV28 to TRBJ1-6; 10 nucleotides line up with TRBD1. The germline V gene has CDR1 MDHEN and CDR2 SYDVKM. There are 16 residues in the CDR3. The junction had 16 bases not matched to a gene; V was cut back by 6 bases and J by 14 bases. CDR3 sequence: CASSFDPSPGQGTLHF. Written as DNA, the CDR3 is TGTGCCAGCAGCTTCGACCCTTCTCCGGGACAGGGGACCCTCCACTTT.

The rearrangement links TRBV30 to TRBJ1-1; D uncertain. The germline gives CDR1 GTSNPN, CDR2 SVGIG (reference sequence). The V gene lost 3 bases and the J gene lost 4 bases, with 6 bases spanning the gap. The CDR3 runs 11 residues. This CDR3 is CAWRGVTEAFF. The CDR3 DNA reads as TGTGCCTGGAGGGGAGTCACTGAAGCTTTCTTT.

The chain employs TRBV19 and TRBJ2-6, with TRBD1 matching over 7 bases. Trimming cost V 9 bases and J 0 bases; bases outside gene matches: 5. CDR3 length equals 15 residues. The germline V gene has CDR1 LNHDA and CDR2 SQIVND (reference sequence). The CDR3 region is CASQTGSSGANVLTF. The CDR3 DNA follows: TGTGCCAGCCAGACAGGGAGCTCTGGGGCCAACGTCCTGACTTTC.

This chain joins TRBV11-2 and TRBJ1-2; D is possibly TRBD1 (6 bases). The CDR3 spans 13 residues. V lost 1 base and J lost 4, with 7 bases in between. CDR1 and CDR2 from the germline V gene are SGHAT and FQNNGV. CDR3 sequence: CASSLGTAYGYTF. The CDR3 DNA follows: TGTGCCAGCAGCTTAGGGACAGCCTATGGCTACACCTTC.

The gene calls are TRBV5-1 and TRBJ2-3; TRBD1 matches 7 bases. Unmatched junction bases numbered 14, after V lost 4 bases and J lost 6 bases. This CDR3 spans 16 amino acids. CDR1 and CDR2 from the germline V gene are SGHRS and YFSETQ. CDR3 DNA: TGCGCCAGCAGCGCCACCGGGACAGAGCACGGGGATACGCAGTATTTT. As protein: CASSATGTEHGDTQYF.

This clone came up a few times. The V and J genes are TRBV6-5 and TRBJ2-7; possibly TRBD2 for D (7 bases). CDR1 is MNHEY and CDR2 is SVGAGI in the germline V gene. V shed 2 bases and J shed 1 base, with 12 bases lying between them. The length of the CDR3 is 15 residues. The CDR3 DNA reads TGTGCCAGCAGTTACCGGCGGGGGCCGTCCTACGAGCAGTACTTC. This sequence encodes CASSYRRGPSYEQYF.

A few counts support this clone. The CDR3 DNA sequence: TGTGCCAGCAGTGCCGGGCGCGAGCAGTACTTC. Translating gives CASSAGREQYF. The chain combines TRBV2 with TRBJ2-7; D gene ambiguous. V was shortened by 4 bases and J by 6 bases, with 7 bases between the two germline ends. The CDR3 has 11 amino acids. Germline loops: CDR1 SNHLY, CDR2 FYNNEI.